The 21 T cell receptor beta chains below all came from one sample that was sequenced in a study of early T cells in non-severe SARS-CoV-2 infection. TCRdb reanalysed the 5' RACE reads using MiXCR and keeps one entry per CDR3 protein. Here the sample spans more than 60,000 distinct CDR3 sequences, 12% being singletons. Sequenced here: whole blood, sampled at baseline. The receptors here all came from an adult who was a healthcare worker with PCR-confirmed SARS-CoV-2 infection or an uninfected control (not recorded which). The donor label of this sample is uncertain.

This chain connects TRBV29-1 to TRBJ1-1, with D unclear. This CDR3 spans 13 amino acids. V gave up 3 bases and J gave up 0 bases, with 8 bases separating them. CDR1 and CDR2 (germline): SQVTM, ANQGSEA. The CDR3 DNA reads TGCAGCGTTGAGGCCGGGTTGAACACTGAAGCTTTCTTT. Translated, it gives CSVEAGLNTEAFF.

This clonotype occurred many times. The V gene is TRBV2, the J gene TRBJ2-2; D possibly uses TRBD1 or TRBD2 (6 bases each). The CDR3 contains 14 residues. The V and J ends lost 8 bases and 2 bases respectively, with 12 bases between them. Looked up from germline, CDR1 is SNHLY and CDR2 is FYNNEI. CDR3 in amino acids: CASGGQINTGELFF. The CDR3 region has the DNA TGTGCCAGCGGGGGGCAGATAAACACCGGGGAGCTGTTTTTT.

This clonotype was seen repeatedly, ten times or more. The V and J genes are TRBV6-5 and TRBJ1-1; D gene unclear. This CDR3 is built from 11 residues. Trimming removed 7 bases from V and 2 bases from J, with 5 bases in between. Germline assignment: CDR1 MNHEY and CDR2 SVGAGI. CDR3 coding DNA: TGTGCCAGCATAACAAACACTGAAGCTTTCTTT. Translating it yields CASITNTEAFF.

This clonotype was recorded many times. The J gene is TRBJ2-1, the V gene TRBV6-1; 7 bases map to TRBD1. The trim removed 4 bases at V and 1 base at J, leaving 7 bases unmatched. CDR3 size: 16 residues. Per germline, CDR1 MNHNS and CDR2 SASEGT. The CDR3 sequence: CASSVRQGRSYNEQFF. CDR3 in DNA: TGTGCCAGCAGTGTTAGACAGGGCCGTTCCTACAATGAGCAGTTCTTC.

This clonotype was recorded many times. The genes are TRBV18 and TRBJ2-1; D remains ambiguous. Germline V gives CDR1 KGHSH, CDR2 LQKENI. V was shortened by 6 bases and J by 3 bases, with 15 bases between the two germline ends. The CDR3 is 15 amino acids. The CDR3 spells CASSPGSGDYNEQFF. DNA for the CDR3: TGTGCCAGCTCCCCGGGCAGTGGAGACTACAATGAGCAGTTCTTC. The complete variable domain, with remaining parts taken from reference TRBV18 and TRBJ2-1, reads NAGVMQNPRHLVRRRGQEARLRCSPMKGHSHVYWYRQLPEEGLKFMVYLQKENIIDESGMPKERFSAEFPKEGPSILRIQQVVRGDSAAYFCASSPGSGDYNEQFFGPGTRLTVL.

This clonotype was counted ten times or more. DNA for the CDR3: TGTGCCAGTAGCCGCTCTGGGGGTAGCAATCAGCCCCAGCATTTT. As protein: CASSRSGGSNQPQHF. This chain uses TRBV19 with TRBJ1-5; D might be TRBD1 (5 bases). The germline V gene has CDR1 LNHDA and CDR2 SQIVND (reference sequence). The CDR3 has 15 residues. V lost 6 bases and J 0 bases, leaving 12 bases between the germline ends.

This clonotype was found many times. The chain recombines TRBV12-3 or TRBV12-4 with TRBJ2-1; D gene uncertain. Trimming removed 3 bases from V and 10 bases from J, with 10 bases in between. The CDR3 loop spans 12 amino acids. CDR3: CASSFLEDEQFF. The CDR3 nucleotides read TGTGCCAGCAGTTTTTTAGAAGACGAGCAGTTCTTC.

The genes are TRBV6-2 or TRBV6-3 and TRBJ1-4; D unclear. CDR3 length: 14 amino acids. Germline-derived CDR1 and CDR2 are MNHEY and SVGEGT. Trimming removed 5 bases from V and 8 bases from J, with 15 bases in between. Written as DNA, the CDR3 is TGTGCCAGCAGTCTACACACCGGGAGCGAAAAACTGTTTTTT. This gives the protein CASSLHTGSEKLFF.

Turning to this clonotype: This sequence may be a read error, since a much larger clone differs from it by one base. The rearrangement uses TRBV12-5 and TRBJ1-4; D may be TRBD1 (6 bases). Per the germline V gene, CDR1 is LGHNT and CDR2 is FRNRAP. The CDR3 loop spans 12 amino acids. V dropped 9 bases and J dropped 6 bases, with 11 bases sitting between them. This chain's CDR3 is CASGQSDEKLFF. The CDR3 DNA is TGTGCTAGCGGACAGTCAGATGAAAAACTGTTTTTT.

This clonotype was detected only a few times. The chain combines TRBV11-2 with TRBJ2-5; D gene uncertain. Per germline, CDR1 SGHAT and CDR2 FQNNGV. V shed 1 base and J shed 5 bases, with 11 bases lying between them. The length of the CDR3 is 14 residues. CDR3 residues: CASSLGPTAETQYF. CDR3 DNA sequence: TGTGCCAGCAGCTTAGGCCCAACGGCGGAGACCCAGTACTTC. The full variable domain, in which reference TRBV11-2 and TRBJ2-5 provide the parts outside the CDR3, is EAGVAQSPRYKIIEKRQSVAFWCNPISGHATLYWYQQILGQGPKLLIQFQNNGVVDDSQLPKDRFSAERLKGVDSTLKIQPAKLEDSAVYLCASSLGPTAETQYFGPGTRLLVL.

This clonotype was recorded at least ten times. The genes are TRBV9 and TRBJ1-1; the D gene is possibly TRBD1 (6 bases). Germline CDR1 SGDLS, CDR2 YYNGEE. V lost 1 base and J 0 bases, leaving 10 bases between the germline ends. The CDR3 covers 15 residues. The CDR3, as DNA: TGTGCCAGCAGCGTACGGACAGACATGAACACTGAAGCTTTCTTT. It translates to CASSVRTDMNTEAFF.

The chain has TRBV7-7 and TRBJ2-5, with 13 bases that match TRBD2. The germline CDR1 and CDR2 sequences are SSHAT and FNYEAQ (reference sequence). V shed 5 bases, J shed 5 bases, and the junction held 8 bases outside the gene matches. The CDR3 spans 16 residues. The CDR3 spells CASSAELAGGLETQYF. CDR3 DNA sequence: TGTGCCAGCAGCGCTGAACTAGCGGGGGGGCTTGAGACCCAGTACTTC.

This clonotype was found a few times. The chain recombines TRBV5-1 with TRBJ1-6; D is perhaps TRBD1 (5 bases). Germline V gene sequence: CDR1 SGHRS, CDR2 YFSETQ. This CDR3 has 13 residues. Trimming removed 4 bases from V and 7 bases from J, with 9 bases in between. The CDR3 coding sequence is TGCGCCAGCAGCATGGAGGGGAATTCACCCCTCCACTTT. This sequence encodes CASSMEGNSPLHF.

This clonotype was detected only a few times. The chain uses TRBV24-1 and TRBJ2-3, with 9 nucleotides matching TRBD2. Trimming removed 3 bases from V and 1 base from J; junction bases left unmatched: 1. CDR3 length: 15 residues. Looked up from germline, CDR1 is KGHDR and CDR2 is SFDVKD. As DNA, the CDR3 is TGTGCCACCAGTGATAGGACTAGCGGCACAGATACGCAGTATTTT. Its translation is CATSDRTSGTDTQYF.

This clonotype was counted a single time. V usage is TRBV2 and J usage is TRBJ1-3; D ambiguous. In germline, CDR1 is SNHLY, CDR2 FYNNEI. V was pared by 2 bases and J by 4 bases, with 9 bases between. The CDR3 is 14 residues long. The CDR3 DNA reads TGTGCCAGCAGTGAAAGTCAGGTCGGAAACACCATATATTTT. Its protein product is CASSESQVGNTIYF.

This clonotype was observed at least ten times. V gene TRBV14 combines with J gene TRBJ1-1, with D hard to call. The germline V gene has CDR1 SGHDN and CDR2 FVKESK. There are 14 residues in the CDR3. V lost 2 bases and J lost 2, with 9 bases in between. CDR3 DNA sequence: TGTGCCAGCAGCCAACTGGTCCTAAACACTGAAGCTTTCTTT. Translation: CASSQLVLNTEAFF.

The CDR3 coding sequence is TGTGCCAGCAGCTTGGCGGGACAGGGAACCCTCAGCCCCTCTGGGGCCAACGTCCTGACTTTC. This translates into CASSLAGQGTLSPSGANVLTF. This sequence joins TRBV5-4 and TRBJ2-6; 9 bases align to TRBD1. The trim removed 0 bases at V and 0 bases at J, leaving 13 bases unmatched. CDR3 length equals 21 residues. In germline, CDR1 is SGHNT, CDR2 YYREEE (reference sequence).

This clonotype was detected ten times or more. The gene calls are TRBV12-3 or TRBV12-4 and TRBJ2-3; TRBD2 aligns across 7 bases. This CDR3 has 13 residues. Trimming removed 6 bases from V and 2 bases from J; junction bases left unmatched: 2. The CDR3 nucleotides are TGTGCCAGCAGCCTAGCGGCCACAGATACGCAGTATTTT. The encoded protein is CASSLAATDTQYF.

This clonotype occurred many times. The chain is built from TRBV10-2 and TRBJ2-2; D unresolved. Germline lookup yields CDR1 WSHSY and CDR2 SAAADI. The CDR3 sequence is 12 residues long. Deletions cut 5 bases from V and 7 bases from J, with 8 bases between. The CDR3 loop reads CASSRVNGELFF. The CDR3 nucleotides are TGCGCCAGCAGTAGGGTGAACGGGGAGCTGTTTTTT.

This clonotype was detected only a few times. The chain links TRBV19 to TRBJ2-5, with D possibly matching TRBD1 (6 bases). Germline-derived CDR1 and CDR2 are LNHDA and SQIVND (reference sequence). The CDR3 is 14 residues long. Trimming removed 7 bases at V and 7 bases at J, with 19 bases between. CDR3 sequence reads: CASTTGTVGATQYF. In DNA, the CDR3 is TGTGCCAGTACCACGGGGACGGTGGGGGCGACCCAGTACTTC.

This clonotype was seen more than once but under ten times. V gene TRBV27 combines with J gene TRBJ1-1; D uncertain. The length of the CDR3 is 13 residues. Germline values: CDR1 MNHEY, CDR2 SMNVEV (reference sequence). V was clipped by 0 bases and J by 0 bases, with 2 bases between them. The CDR3 bases are TGTGCCAGCAGTTTATCGATGAACACTGAAGCTTTCTTT. It is translated as CASSLSMNTEAFF.